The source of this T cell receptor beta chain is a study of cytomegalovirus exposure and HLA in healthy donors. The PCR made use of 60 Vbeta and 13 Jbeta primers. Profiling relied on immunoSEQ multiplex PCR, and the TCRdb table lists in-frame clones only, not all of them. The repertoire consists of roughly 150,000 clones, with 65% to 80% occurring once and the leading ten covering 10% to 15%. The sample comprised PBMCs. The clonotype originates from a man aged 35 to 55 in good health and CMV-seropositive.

The CDR3 region is CASSGRATSSTDTQYF. The CDR3 DNA sequence: TGTGCCAGCAGTGGCAGGGCCACCTCTAGCACAGATACGCAGTATTTT. The chain couples TRBV6-1 to TRBJ2-3; a possible D gene is TRBD1 (5 bases). Trimming stripped 4 bases from V and 0 bases from J, with 14 bases between. This CDR3 is built from 16 residues. Germline V gene lookup returns CDR1 MNHNS and CDR2 SASEGT.